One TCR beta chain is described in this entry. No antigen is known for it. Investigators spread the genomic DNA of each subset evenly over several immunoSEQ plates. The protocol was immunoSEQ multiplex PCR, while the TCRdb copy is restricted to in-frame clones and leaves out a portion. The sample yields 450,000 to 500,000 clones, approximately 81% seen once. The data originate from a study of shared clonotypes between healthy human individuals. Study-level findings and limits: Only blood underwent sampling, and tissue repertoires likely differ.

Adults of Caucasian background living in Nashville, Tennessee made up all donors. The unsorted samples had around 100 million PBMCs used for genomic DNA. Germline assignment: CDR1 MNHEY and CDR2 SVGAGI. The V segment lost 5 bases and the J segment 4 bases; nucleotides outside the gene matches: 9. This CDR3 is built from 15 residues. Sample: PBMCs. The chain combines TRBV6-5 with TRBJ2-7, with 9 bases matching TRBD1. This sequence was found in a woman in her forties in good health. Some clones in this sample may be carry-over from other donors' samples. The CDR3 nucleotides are TGTGCCAGCAGTCCGACCGGGACAGGGAAATACGAGCAGTACTTC. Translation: CASSPTGTGKYEQYF.